Listed below are T cell receptor beta chains from one sample, sequenced in a study of Graves' ophthalmopathy and Graves' hyperthyroidism. TCRdb ran MiXCR on the multiplex PCR reads and lists one entry per CDR3 protein. The table has a few hundred thousand distinct CDR3 sequences, 20% to 25% seen once. What was sequenced was peripheral blood. The receptor source for this set is a woman in her fifties or sixties with Graves' ophthalmopathy. Each CDR3 is given with its conserved first and last residue. The order of the fields is V gene, D gene, clone size, J gene, CDR3 DNA, CDR3 protein. A D gene is named only where the DNA matches it firmly. Clone size is given for some rows only: seen once, a few or many times, or a class if the clone is expanded.

v_call: TRBV5-1; d_call: TRBD2; clone_size: few; j_call: TRBJ2-7; cdr3_nt: TGCGCCAGCAGTCCGGGACTAGCGGGAGGAACCCTCGGGTCGTACGAGCAGTACTTC; cdr3_aa: CASSPGLAGGTLGSYEQYF
v_call: TRBV6-5; d_call: NA; clone_size: many; j_call: TRBJ1-2; cdr3_nt: TGTGCCAGCACCTCCCGGGACGGGGGGAACTATGGCTACACCTTC; cdr3_aa: CASTSRDGGNYGYTF
v_call: TRBV25-1; d_call: TRBD2; clone_size: many; j_call: TRBJ2-5; cdr3_nt: TGTGCCAGCAGTGACCCGGGGACTAGCGGTCCCCAAGAGACCCAGTACTTC; cdr3_aa: CASSDPGTSGPQETQYF
v_call: TRBV6-1; d_call: TRBD2; clone_size: NA; j_call: TRBJ2-1; cdr3_nt: TGTGCCACCAGCGGGAGGGTCTACAATGAGCAGTTCTTC; cdr3_aa: CATSGRVYNEQFF
v_call: TRBV20-1; d_call: TRBD1; clone_size: many; j_call: TRBJ2-7; cdr3_nt: TGCAGTGCTGCGGACAGGGTGGCTTACGAGCAGTACTTC; cdr3_aa: CSAADRVAYEQYF
v_call: TRBV6-5; d_call: NA; clone_size: many; j_call: TRBJ1-1; cdr3_nt: TGTGCCAGCAGTTACGATCGGGGGGGCCTGAACACTGAAGCTTTCTTT; cdr3_aa: CASSYDRGGLNTEAFF
v_call: TRBV28; d_call: NA; clone_size: few; j_call: TRBJ1-3; cdr3_nt: TGTGCCAGCAGTCCCCGGGCCAGTTACTCTGGAAACACCATATATTTT; cdr3_aa: CASSPRASYSGNTIYF
v_call: TRBV28; d_call: NA; clone_size: many; j_call: TRBJ1-6; cdr3_nt: TGTGCCAGCAGTTTCCCCGGGGGGGGATCCTATAATTCACCCCTCCACTTT; cdr3_aa: CASSFPGGGSYNSPLHF
v_call: TRBV29-1; d_call: NA; clone_size: many; j_call: TRBJ2-5; cdr3_nt: TGCAGCGTTGTATTTGGTACGACCCAGTACTTC; cdr3_aa: CSVVFGTTQYF
v_call: TRBV20-1; d_call: NA; clone_size: NA; j_call: TRBJ1-2; cdr3_nt: TGCAGTGCTAGAGATGACACCCAGGGAGGCTACACCTTC; cdr3_aa: CSARDDTQGGYTF
v_call: TRBV6-1; d_call: NA; clone_size: few; j_call: TRBJ1-1; cdr3_nt: TGTGCCAGCAGTGAGCGGTGGGGCGCTGAAGCTTTCTTT; cdr3_aa: CASSERWGAEAFF
v_call: TRBV6-1; d_call: NA; clone_size: NA; j_call: TRBJ2-5; cdr3_nt: TGTGCCAGCTCATCCAAGCTATGGGGGGAAGAGACCCAGTACTTC; cdr3_aa: CASSSKLWGEETQYF
v_call: TRBV10-1; d_call: NA; clone_size: many; j_call: TRBJ2-7; cdr3_nt: TGCGCCAGCAGTTACGGGGCCTATTACGAGCAGTACTTC; cdr3_aa: CASSYGAYYEQYF
v_call: TRBV7-2; d_call: NA; clone_size: many; j_call: TRBJ2-5; cdr3_nt: TGTGCCAGCAGCTTACTTGGTGGCGGTGAGACCCAGTACTTC; cdr3_aa: CASSLLGGGETQYF
v_call: TRBV6-5; d_call: NA; clone_size: NA; j_call: TRBJ1-1; cdr3_nt: TGTGCCAGCAGTTACTTGGCGGGGACTGAAGCTTTCTTT; cdr3_aa: CASSYLAGTEAFF
v_call: TRBV19; d_call: NA; clone_size: many; j_call: TRBJ2-5; cdr3_nt: TGTGCCAGTAGTCCCCCCCTCAGGGGGCGGGGGTTGACCCAGTACTTC; cdr3_aa: CASSPPLRGRGLTQYF
v_call: TRBV12-3/TRBV12-4; d_call: NA; clone_size: NA; j_call: TRBJ2-4; cdr3_nt: TGTGCCAGCTCTACACCCGCCAAAAACATTCAGTACTTC; cdr3_aa: CASSTPAKNIQYF
v_call: TRBV6-1; d_call: TRBD1; clone_size: many; j_call: TRBJ1-2; cdr3_nt: TGTGCCAGCAGGGATAGGACAGGGTCGTATGGCTACACCTTC; cdr3_aa: CASRDRTGSYGYTF
v_call: TRBV7-3; d_call: TRBD1; clone_size: many; j_call: TRBJ2-7; cdr3_nt: TGTGCCAGCAGCCCAAAACACAGGGGGGAGCAGTACTTC; cdr3_aa: CASSPKHRGEQYF
v_call: TRBV10-3; d_call: NA; clone_size: many; j_call: TRBJ1-6; cdr3_nt: TGTGCCATCAGCGATTTGTCCGGGTCACCCCTCCACTTT; cdr3_aa: CAISDLSGSPLHF
v_call: TRBV24-1; d_call: NA; clone_size: few; j_call: TRBJ2-5; cdr3_nt: TGTGCCACCAGATCCACGACCCAAGGGGAGACCCAGTACTTC; cdr3_aa: CATRSTTQGETQYF
v_call: TRBV6-5; d_call: NA; clone_size: once; j_call: TRBJ2-7; cdr3_nt: TGTGCCAGCAGTTACAAGGGACGGCAGTACTTC; cdr3_aa: CASSYKGRQYF
v_call: TRBV6-1; d_call: TRBD1; clone_size: many; j_call: TRBJ2-5; cdr3_nt: TGTGCCAGCAGTGGAAAACTGGGACAGGGGGGAGAGACCCAGTACTTC; cdr3_aa: CASSGKLGQGGETQYF
v_call: TRBV7-2; d_call: NA; clone_size: many; j_call: TRBJ2-2; cdr3_nt: TGTGCCAGCAGCCGCGACCTGAGCGGGGAGCTGTTTTTT; cdr3_aa: CASSRDLSGELFF
v_call: TRBV12-3/TRBV12-4; d_call: NA; clone_size: NA; j_call: TRBJ2-2; cdr3_nt: TGTGCCAGCAGAGTTTTTGGGTCGCGTCTCGACACCGGGGAGCTGTTTTTT; cdr3_aa: CASRVFGSRLDTGELFF
v_call: TRBV28; d_call: TRBD1; clone_size: many; j_call: TRBJ2-7; cdr3_nt: TGTGCCAGCACCTTAAGGGGGCGAACCTACGAGCAGTACTTC; cdr3_aa: CASTLRGRTYEQYF
v_call: TRBV28; d_call: NA; clone_size: NA; j_call: TRBJ1-2; cdr3_nt: TGTGCCAGCAGTTTAAAGGCCCACTGTGGCTACACCTTC; cdr3_aa: CASSLKAHCGYTF